Listed below are T cell receptor beta chains from one sample, sequenced in a study of shared clonotypes between healthy human individuals. TCRdb keeps only in-frame clones here, not all; method: immunoSEQ multiplex PCR. The table shows about 2 million clones, with just under 95% occurring only once. Sequencing input: naive CD8+ T cells sorted from blood. All receptors derive from a young man in good health. Both conserved end residues are part of each CDR3.

V gene | CDR3 protein
TRBV7-9 | CASSLSEQPEQYF
TRBV14 | CASSQGRTNYGYTF
TRBV28 | CASSSRSGTGLSYEQYF
TRBV21-1 | CASSKGHEGKICGWSTDTQYF
TRBV2 | CASSPQGEGKNIQYF
TRBV7-9 | CASSLSGTDTGELFF
TRBV28 | CASSSLVRGYTEAFF
TRBV10-3 | CAISEGAMGNQPQHF
TRBV10-3 | CAIRDNPNRGEQYF
TRBV7-9 | CASSGTGMLNTEAFF
TRBV6-5 | CASSYSGGEQFF
TRBV11-2 | CASSLLEPTAGELFF
TRBV6-5 | CASSPVPRPQDTQYF
TRBV28 | CASRLDSLNTEAFF
TRBV7-9 | CASSLAIQGLDEQYF
TRBV19 | CASRDRLAGEETQYF
TRBV12-5 | CAITRQNYNEQFF
TRBV6-5 | CASSQDGGTDTQYF
TRBV2 | CASSEGPEETQYF
TRBV30 | CAWNINLSGGKHEQYF
TRBV6-5 | CACEGQETQYF
TRBV2 | CASSGAGVLYNEQFF
TRBV9 | CASSVGGGPYNEQFF
TRBV7-9 | CASSLGIGEDEQYF
TRBV21-1 | CASSNRSTSGRDTGELFF
TRBV7-8 | CASSLVGGPGDSPLHF
TRBV4-1 | CASSQGRATEETQYF
TRBV19 | CASSRLVGIAGELFF
TRBV7-9 | CASSLVKDGYTF
TRBV5-5 | CASTTHQTRDRSYEQYF
TRBV7-9 | CASSLAEWPYGYTF
TRBV5-1 | CASSSSTLLNEQFF
TRBV9 | CASSVDEVGVYEQYF
TRBV19 | CASSKLAVAGNEQFF
TRBV7-9 | CASSENDVRDTQYF
TRBV4-1 | CASSQQGTTEAFF
TRBV7-9 | CASSTTNQPQHF
TRBV13 | CASSSRTGGYEAFF
TRBV9 | CASSPSTGVLDTEAFF
TRBV7-9 | CASSSGGAYGYTF
TRBV4-3 | CASSREGGSGETQYF